The rows below give T cell receptor beta chains drawn from one sample of a study of blood T cells in healthy people across ages. TCRdb re-called the 5' RACE reads through MiXCR, storing one row per CDR3 protein. The sample has around 700,000 distinct CDR3 sequences, approximately 25% seen once. The same data also went into a second study, on T cells of mothers and their children.

The specimen sequenced was blood. The receptors were gathered from a boy aged 5-17 years in good health. Each CDR3 is given with its conserved first and last residue. D genes are given only for firm matches. Size is stated for part of the rows, as once, few or many counts, or as a class when the clone is expanded.

V	J	size	D	DNA	CDR3
TRBV20-1	TRBJ2-3	once	-	TGCAGTGCTAGGCGGCTAGCGAGCACAGATACGCAGTATTTT	CSARRLASTDTQYF
TRBV6-5	TRBJ2-5	-	-	TGTGCCAGCATCCCGAAAACAGGAGACCAAGAGACCCAGTACTTC	CASIPKTGDQETQYF
TRBV12-3/TRBV12-4	TRBJ1-2	-	TRBD1	TGTGCCAGCAGCCTGACAGGGATTCGTGGCTACACCTTC	CASSLTGIRGYTF
TRBV5-1	TRBJ2-5	few	-	TGCGCCAGCAGACAGGACTGGCACCAAGAGACCCAGTACTTC	CASRQDWHQETQYF
TRBV2	TRBJ2-5	few	-	TGTGCCAGCAGTGAGGGCAGGACACCGACCCAGTACTTC	CASSEGRTPTQYF
TRBV20-1	TRBJ2-5	-	-	TGCAGTGCTTTGGACCGAGGGGTCGAGACCCAGTACTTC	CSALDRGVETQYF
TRBV29-1	TRBJ2-7	few	-	TGCAGCGTTGAAGCCTCTACATTTAAGGGATTCTACGAGCAGTACTTC	CSVEASTFKGFYEQYF
TRBV5-1	TRBJ2-7	-	-	TGCGCCAGCAGCTTGGTCACAGAACCCTACGAGCAGTACTTC	CASSLVTEPYEQYF
TRBV2	TRBJ2-5	-	TRBD2	TGTGCCAGCAAACGGGAGGGAGAGACCCAGTACTTC	CASKREGETQYF
TRBV28	TRBJ2-7	-	-	TGTGCCAGCAGTCCAAGGTTCGCGGACTCTACCTACGAGCAGTACTTC	CASSPRFADSTYEQYF
TRBV2	TRBJ2-5	-	-	TGTGCCAGCAGGGTCGGGGCTTTGGAGACCCAGTACTTC	CASRVGALETQYF
TRBV7-2	TRBJ1-4	-	-	TGTGCCAGCAGCTTAGGGACAGCAACTAATGAAAAACTGTTTTTT	CASSLGTATNEKLFF
TRBV7-6	TRBJ2-5	few	TRBD2	TGTGCCAGCAGCCCGTGGACTAGCGGGACCCAAGAGACCCAGTACTTC	CASSPWTSGTQETQYF
TRBV7-2	TRBJ2-3	few	-	TGTGCCAGCAGCTTTGAGGGGACTAGCACAGATACGCAGTATTTT	CASSFEGTSTDTQYF
TRBV7-2	TRBJ2-5	few	TRBD2	TGTGCCAGCAGCTTACGGGTAGCGGGGGGCCAAGAGACCCAGTACTTC	CASSLRVAGGQETQYF
TRBV12-3/TRBV12-4	TRBJ2-3	-	TRBD2	TGTGCCAGCAGTCGAAACTTAGCGGGAGCGGGGGAGGATACGCAGTATTTT	CASSRNLAGAGEDTQYF
TRBV12-3/TRBV12-4	TRBJ2-7	few	-	TGTGCCAGCGGGCAGGGGAAGTACGAGCAGTACTTC	CASGQGKYEQYF
TRBV29-1	TRBJ2-1	-	-	TGCAGCGTTGGCCCACCTAGAGGGGACAATGAGCAGTTCTTC	CSVGPPRGDNEQFF
TRBV20-1	TRBJ1-4	-	-	TGCAGTAGTTACTTCGGCACTGAAAAACTGTTTTTT	CSSYFGTEKLFF
TRBV18	TRBJ2-4	-	-	TGTGCCAGCTCGCAGCAAGAGGGGATTCCGAACATTCAGTACTTC	CASSQQEGIPNIQYF
TRBV29-1	TRBJ2-7	few	TRBD1	TGCAGCGTGGGTGACAGGGAGGAGCAGTACTTC	CSVGDREEQYF